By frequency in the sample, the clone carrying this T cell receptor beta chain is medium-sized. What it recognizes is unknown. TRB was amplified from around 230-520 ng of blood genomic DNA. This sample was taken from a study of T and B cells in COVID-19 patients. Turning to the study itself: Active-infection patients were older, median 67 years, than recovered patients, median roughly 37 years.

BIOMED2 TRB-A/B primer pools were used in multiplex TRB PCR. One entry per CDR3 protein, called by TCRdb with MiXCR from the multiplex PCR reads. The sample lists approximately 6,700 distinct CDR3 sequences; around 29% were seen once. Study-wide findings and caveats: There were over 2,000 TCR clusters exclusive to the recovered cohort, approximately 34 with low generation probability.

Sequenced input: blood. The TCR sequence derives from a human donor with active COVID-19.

The CDR3 here is CASSLVLGASTDTQYF. CDR3 DNA: TGCGCCAGCAGCTTGGTTCTCGGGGCTAGCACAGATACGCAGTATTTT. V usage is TRBV5-1 and J usage is TRBJ2-3; either TRBD1 or TRBD2 may supply D (5 bases each). In germline, CDR1 is SGHRS, CDR2 YFSETQ. The CDR3 sequence is 16 residues long. The V end lost 0 bases, the J end lost 0 bases, and 11 bases lay between the germline ends.